The clone carrying this T cell receptor (beta chain) was seen ten or more times. Its target is not known. Clones were sequenced by immunoSEQ multiplex PCR, and TCRdb holds only the in-frame ones, with some missing. Captured here are roughly 10,000 clones, none seen once; the top ten comprise approximately 3.6%. The sample comes from a study of T cells after posttransplantation cyclophosphamide. General observations from the study: Later blood repertoires were often dominated by clones from the donor CD8+ memory compartment.

V lost 3 bases and J lost 1, with 9 bases in between. Germline CDR1 is MNHNS and CDR2 is SASEGT. The CDR3 sequence is 14 residues long. Cyclophosphamide on days +3 and +4 followed busulfan-fludarabine conditioning and a marrow graft. The sample in question was PBMCs, obtained 350 to 390 days after allogeneic stem cell transplant with posttransplant cyclophosphamide. This chain uses TRBV6-1 with TRBJ2-5, with D possibly matching TRBD2 (6 bases). The sequence was collected from a male patient aged 45-59 years who received an allogeneic stem cell transplant from a related donor and was CMV-positive. Certain T cells may be donor cells from the graft. The CDR3 loop is CASSDGGPQETQYF. The CDR3 DNA reads as TGTGCCAGCAGTGACGGGGGTCCCCAAGAGACCCAGTACTTC.